These 2 T cell receptor beta chains were all obtained from the same sample, sequenced in a study of T cell responses to AZD1222 COVID-19 vaccine (TCRdb year 2021). Receptor amplification or capture employed the immunoSEQ multiplex PCR assay. TCRdb obtained this table from immuneACCESS and retained in-frame rearrangements with V and J assigned. These tables miss some clones; where compared with another copy, unresolved V genes account for less than half of the shortfall, and the remainder is unexplained. The sample table contains fewer than 110,000 clones; only one count was recorded for about 90% of them. Of the sample, 16% is held by the ten largest clones. The time point label for this specimen denotes: baseline before first vaccination. Sequenced material: peripheral blood, taken on day 0 of AZD1222 vaccination. These receptor sequences come from an adult in good health.

The rearrangement uses TRBV14 and TRBJ1-1; no reliable D call. The CDR3 is 14 amino acids. CDR1 SGHDN and CDR2 FVKESK come from the germline V gene. With 2 bases removed from V and 5 bases from J, the gap between germline ends came to 12 bases. For the CDR3, the DNA is TGTGCCAGCAGCCAACGGCTGTCCGGGACTGAAGCTTTCTTT. Protein: CASSQRLSGTEAFF.

This clone appeared many times. V is TRBV15 and J is TRBJ2-5; D is unclear. The CDR3 loop spans 11 amino acids. Between the trimmed V and J ends, which lost 3 bases and 1 base, there was a span of 0 bases. Germline lookup yields CDR1 LNHNV and CDR2 YYDKDF (reference sequence). The CDR3 spells CATSSQETQYF. The CDR3 DNA follows: TGTGCCACCAGCAGCCAAGAGACCCAGTACTTC.